This TCR beta chain was documented in a study of PD-L1 blockade in urothelial cancer. Background on the study: Most patients, about nine tenths of the roughly 30, were males with bladder-origin cancer. Typically, measured as a median, blood samples had over 120,000 T cells. Blood was evaluated 3 weeks (second dose) and 6 weeks after therapy began.

Time point reported: pretreatment peripheral blood. Locally advanced or metastatic urothelial carcinoma was diagnosed in the patients. TCRdb keeps only in-frame clones here, not all; method: immunoSEQ multiplex PCR. The sample has 86,000 or so clones, approximately 87% seen once. This material consisted of PBMCs, taken around atezolizumab (anti-PD-L1) treatment. This clonotype was obtained from a man aged 55 to 70 with urothelial cancer.

The CDR3 spells CASSPTRGYQETQYF. CDR3 DNA: TGTGCCAGCAGCCCGACAAGGGGGTACCAAGAGACCCAGTACTTC. The rearrangement uses TRBV7-2 and TRBJ2-5; D might be TRBD1 (6 bases). Per germline, CDR1 SGHTA and CDR2 FQGNSA. The CDR3 has 15 amino acids. Trimming shortened V by 5 bases and J by 0 bases, and 13 bases separated the two germline ends.